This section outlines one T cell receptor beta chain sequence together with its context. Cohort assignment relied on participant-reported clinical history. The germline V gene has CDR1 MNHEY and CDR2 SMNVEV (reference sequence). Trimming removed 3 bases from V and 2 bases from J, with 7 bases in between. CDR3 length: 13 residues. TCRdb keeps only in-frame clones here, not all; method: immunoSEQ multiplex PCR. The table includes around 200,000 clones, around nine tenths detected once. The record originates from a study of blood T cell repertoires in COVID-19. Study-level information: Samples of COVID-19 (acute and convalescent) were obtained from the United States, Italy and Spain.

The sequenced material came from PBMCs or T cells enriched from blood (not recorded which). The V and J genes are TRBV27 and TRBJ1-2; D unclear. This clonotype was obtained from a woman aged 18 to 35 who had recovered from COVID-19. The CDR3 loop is CASSFRQNYGYTF. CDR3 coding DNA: TGTGCCAGCAGTTTCAGGCAAAACTATGGCTACACCTTC.